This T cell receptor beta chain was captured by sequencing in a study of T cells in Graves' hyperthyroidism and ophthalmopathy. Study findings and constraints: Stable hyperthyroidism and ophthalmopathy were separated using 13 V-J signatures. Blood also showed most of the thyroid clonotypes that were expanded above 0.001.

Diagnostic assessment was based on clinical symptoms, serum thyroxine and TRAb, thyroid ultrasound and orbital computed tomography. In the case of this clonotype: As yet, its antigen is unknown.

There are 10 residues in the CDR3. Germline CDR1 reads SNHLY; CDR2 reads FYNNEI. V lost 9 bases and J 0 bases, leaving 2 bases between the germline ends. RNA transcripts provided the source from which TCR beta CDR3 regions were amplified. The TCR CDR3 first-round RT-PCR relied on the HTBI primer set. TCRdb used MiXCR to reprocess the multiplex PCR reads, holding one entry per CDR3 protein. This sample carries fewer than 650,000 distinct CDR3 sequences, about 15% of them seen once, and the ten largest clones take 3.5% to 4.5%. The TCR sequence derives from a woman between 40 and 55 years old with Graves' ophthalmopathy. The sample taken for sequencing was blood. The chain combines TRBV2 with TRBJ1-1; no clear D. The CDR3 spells CARVNTEAFF. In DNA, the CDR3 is TGTGCCAGGGTGAACACTGAAGCTTTCTTT.